These 27 T cell receptor beta chains came from one sample sequenced in a study of blood T cell repertoires in COVID-19. Using immunoSEQ multiplex PCR, the repertoire was profiled, and TCRdb retains in-frame clones only, with some absent. The repertoire holds around 150,000 clones, with around 74% as singletons. Material for sequencing was peripheral blood. The source is a woman at least 80 years old with acute or convalescent COVID-19.

This clone appeared a single time. The chain combines TRBV3-1 (or the pseudogene TRBV3-2) with TRBJ1-2; no reliable D call. V was trimmed by 1 base and J by 7 bases, leaving 16 bases between them. The V gene's germline CDR1 is LGHDT and CDR2 YNNKEL (reference sequence). The CDR3 spans 15 residues. Here the CDR3 reads CASSQGRQLAAGYTF. The DNA for the CDR3 is TGTGCCAGCAGCCAAGGACGGCAGTTGGCGGCTGGCTACACCTTC.

The rearrangement joins TRBV7-3 to TRBJ2-7, with D possibly TRBD1 on 5 matching bases. The V end lost 3 bases, the J end lost 4 bases, and 10 bases lay between the germline ends. Germline CDR1 and CDR2: SGHTA and FQGTGA. CDR3 size: 13 residues. CDR3 sequence: CASSLARDYEQYF. CDR3 bases: TGTGCCAGCAGCTTGGCCAGGGATTACGAGCAGTACTTC.

This clone appeared a few times. The CDR3 loop is CASSGGAYNEQFF. CDR3 nucleotide sequence: TGTGCCAGTTCAGGTGGTGCCTACAATGAGCAGTTCTTC. This sequence joins TRBV6-5 and TRBJ2-1, with D uncertain. The V end lost 9 bases, the J end lost 2 bases, and 11 bases lay between the germline ends. CDR3 length: 13 amino acids. Per germline, CDR1 MNHEY and CDR2 SVGAGI.

The chain has TRBV5-5 and TRBJ1-4; TRBD1 is a possible D gene (5 bases). V dropped 5 bases and J dropped 7 bases, with 18 bases sitting between them. The germline V gene has CDR1 SGHKS and CDR2 YYEKEE (reference sequence). This CDR3 is 15 amino acids long. The CDR3 DNA sequence: TGTGCCAGCAGTTCTTTGGCAGGGATGGGTGAAAAACTGTTTTTT. Translating gives CASSSLAGMGEKLFF.

This sequence joins TRBV6-6 and TRBJ1-1; 9 bases agree with TRBD1. Germline CDR1 and CDR2: MNHNY and SVGAGI (reference sequence). There are 16 residues in the CDR3. V shed 5 bases and J 1 base; nucleotides not matched to a gene: 8. The CDR3 nucleotides are TGTGCCAGCAGTCAGGGACAGGGTCACCAGAACACTGAAGCTTTCTTT. Amino acids: CASSQGQGHQNTEAFF.

The chain has TRBV3-1 (or the pseudogene TRBV3-2) and TRBJ2-4; D not resolved. Germline V lookup: CDR1 LGHDT, CDR2 YNNKEL (reference sequence). The CDR3 is 11 residues long. The V end lost 5 bases, the J end lost 4 bases, and 3 bases lay between the germline ends. The CDR3 reads CASSIKNIQYF. As DNA, the CDR3 is TGTGCCAGCAGCATAAAAAACATTCAGTACTTC.

The genes are TRBV19 and TRBJ2-7; TRBD1 aligns across 7 bases. The length of the CDR3 is 14 residues. Germline values: CDR1 LNHDA, CDR2 SQIVND (reference sequence). V trimming: 3 bases; J trimming: 5 bases; junction bases outside the gene matches: 7. The CDR3 spells CASSMFIQGNEQYF. The DNA of the CDR3 is TGTGCCAGTAGTATGTTCATACAGGGGAACGAGCAGTACTTC.

This sequence joins TRBV5-1 and TRBJ2-1, with a possible D match to TRBD2 (5 bases). The CDR3 spans 11 residues. V lost 4 bases to trimming and J lost 7 bases, with 6 bases between them. Germline CDR1 and CDR2: SGHRS and YFSETQ. CDR3 bases: TGCGCCAGCAGCCAGCGGAATGAGCAGTTCTTC. It codes for CASSQRNEQFF.

V usage is TRBV2 and J usage is TRBJ1-1; 7 bases agree with TRBD1. The CDR3 is 14 amino acids. The germline V gene has CDR1 SNHLY and CDR2 FYNNEI. The J segment lost 0 bases and the V segment lost 4 bases, leaving 2 bases of the junction unmatched. CDR3 nucleotide sequence: TGTGCCAGCAGTGGGGACAGCATGAACACTGAAGCTTTCTTT. Amino acids: CASSGDSMNTEAFF. Supplemented by reference TRBV2 and TRBJ1-1, the full variable domain reads EPEVTQTPSHQVTQMGQEVILRCVPISNHLYFYWYRQILGQKVEFLVSFYNNEISEKSEIFDDQFSVERPDGSNFTLKIRSTKLEDSAMYFCASSGDSMNTEAFFGQGTRLTVV.

This chain uses TRBV7-9 with TRBJ2-7; 10 bases map to TRBD2. CDR3 length: 15 residues. J was trimmed by 3 bases and V by 5 bases; bases with no gene match: 7. Germline values: CDR1 SEHNR, CDR2 FQNEAQ (reference sequence). CDR3 region: CASSVTLAGDYEQYF. CDR3 nucleotides: TGTGCCAGCAGCGTAACGCTAGCGGGAGACTACGAGCAGTACTTC.

This chain connects TRBV5-4 to TRBJ2-4, with D possibly matching TRBD1 (5 bases). V gave up 5 bases and J gave up 2 bases, with 14 bases separating them. Germline CDR1 is SGHNT and CDR2 is YYREEE (reference sequence). This CDR3 has 15 amino acids. CDR3 coding DNA: TGTGCCAGCAGTTCTGAACAGGCTTCCAAAAACATTCAGTACTTC. Encoded protein: CASSSEQASKNIQYF.

Only a few counts were recorded for this clone. This sequence joins TRBV5-1 and TRBJ2-1, with 7 bases matching TRBD2. The CDR3 is 15 residues long. The V gene's germline CDR1 is SGHRS and CDR2 YFSETQ. V shed 1 base, J shed 6 bases, and the junction held 7 bases outside the gene matches. CDR3 in amino acids: CASSLSTSDGNEQFF. CDR3 nucleotide sequence: TGCGCCAGCAGCTTGAGTACTAGCGACGGCAATGAGCAGTTCTTC.

The V gene is TRBV20-1, the J gene TRBJ1-2, with a weak D call TRBD1 (5 bases). V dropped 3 bases and J dropped 0 bases, with 11 bases sitting between them. CDR1 is DFQATT and CDR2 is SNEGSKA in the germline V gene (reference sequence). The CDR3 totals 14 residues. CDR3 residues: CSASPTAANYGYTF. The CDR3, as DNA: TGCAGTGCTAGTCCGACAGCCGCTAACTATGGCTACACCTTC.

The CDR3 nucleotides are TGCGCCAGCAGTGACTACCGGGACAGTGAAGCTTTCTTT. This translates into CASSDYRDSEAFF. The V call is TRBV10-2, the J call TRBJ1-1; 7 nucleotides match TRBD1. Germline CDR1 and CDR2: WSHSY and SAAADI. After removal of 3 bases from V and 7 bases from J, the junction contained 5 bases not matched to a gene. The length of the CDR3 is 13 residues.

V usage is TRBV19 and J usage is TRBJ2-1; 12 bases fit TRBD1. This CDR3 is 16 amino acids long. Germline V lookup: CDR1 LNHDA, CDR2 SQIVND (reference sequence). V lost 6 bases to trimming and J lost 8 bases; unmatched junction nucleotides: 11. Written as DNA, the CDR3 is TGTGCCAGTAGCAAATTGCCGGGACAGGGGGCCGATGAGCAGTTCTTC. This translates into CASSKLPGQGADEQFF.

This chain links TRBV15 with TRBJ1-1; D possibly corresponds to TRBD1 (5 bases). The CDR3 consists of 13 residues. Per germline, CDR1 LNHNV and CDR2 YYDKDF (reference sequence). V was trimmed by 5 bases and J by 5 bases, leaving 12 bases between them. CDR3 sequence (DNA): TGTGCCACCAGCGGCCAGGGAAAGACTGAAGCTTTCTTT. Translated, it gives CATSGQGKTEAFF.

This clone has a count of ten or more. The genes are TRBV2 and TRBJ2-7, with TRBD1 as a possible D gene (6 bases). This CDR3 comprises 14 residues. Germline V gene sequence: CDR1 SNHLY, CDR2 FYNNEI. The ends were cut back, 7 bases at V and 7 bases at J, with 20 bases in the middle. CDR3 sequence (DNA): TGTGCCAGCAAAAAAGACAGGACCGGTGGGGAGCAGTACTTC. Its translation: CASKKDRTGGEQYF.

The gene calls are TRBV5-8 and TRBJ2-3; 8 bases align to TRBD2. V was clipped by 1 base and J by 4 bases; unmatched bases: 5. The germline gives CDR1 SGHTS, CDR2 YDEGEE. The CDR3 is made up of 15 amino acids. The CDR3 spells CASSLQLAEADTQYF. The CDR3 DNA sequence: TGTGCCAGCAGCTTGCAACTAGCGGAGGCAGATACGCAGTATTTT.

J is TRBJ2-1 and V is TRBV10-3; 8 bases are a match to TRBD2. V dropped 3 bases and J dropped 9; count of bases not matched to a gene: 10. The CDR3 has 15 residues. CDR1 ENHRY and CDR2 SYGVKD come from the germline V gene. In DNA, the CDR3 is TGTGCCATCAGTGATGGGACGGGAGGGCCTCGTGAGCAGTTCTTC. Encoded protein: CAISDGTGGPREQFF.

CDR3: CSASTGSNYGYTF. In DNA, the CDR3 is TGCAGCGCTTCGACAGGGTCGAACTATGGCTACACCTTC. The chain has TRBV29-1 and TRBJ1-2; 7 positions match TRBD1. Trimming cost V 7 bases and J 2 bases; bases outside gene matches: 7. The CDR3 has 13 residues. Germline V gives CDR1 SQVTM, CDR2 ANQGSEA.

This clone was seen a handful of times. This chain connects TRBV27 to TRBJ2-2; possibly TRBD1 for D (7 bases). Looked up from germline, CDR1 is MNHEY and CDR2 is SMNVEV (reference sequence). The CDR3 spans 16 residues. V lost 1 base to trimming and J lost 4 bases, with 13 bases between them. CDR3 DNA: TGTGCCAGCAGTTTATTGCCAGGGGGAGGCACCGGGGAGCTGTTTTTT. Translation: CASSLLPGGGTGELFF.

The gene calls are TRBV30 and TRBJ1-4; D perhaps matches TRBD1 (5 bases). CDR1 and CDR2 from the germline V gene are GTSNPN and SVGIG (reference sequence). V lost 2 bases and J 13 bases, leaving 23 bases between the germline ends. The length of the CDR3 is 15 residues. The CDR3 DNA reads TGTGCCTGGAGTTGGCGGGACCTACGTCTGGGTGGACTGTTTTTT. It is translated as CAWSWRDLRLGGLFF.

The J gene is TRBJ1-5, the V gene TRBV19, with D perhaps matching TRBD1 (5 bases). From germline, CDR1 is LNHDA and CDR2 SQIVND (reference sequence). The length of the CDR3 is 15 residues. Between the trimmed V and J ends, which lost 7 bases and 0 bases, there was a span of 13 bases. The DNA for the CDR3 is TGTGCCAGTATAGACGGTGGGGCTAGCAATCAGCCCCAGCATTTT. This translates into CASIDGGASNQPQHF.

The chain combines TRBV10-1 with TRBJ2-1; 8 nucleotides agree with TRBD2. After removal of 0 bases from V and 7 bases from J, the junction contained 5 bases not matched to a gene. CDR1 and CDR2 from the germline V gene are WNHNN and SYGVQD (reference sequence). The CDR3 has 15 amino acids. The CDR3 sequence: CASSESERERNEQFF. The CDR3 nucleotides read TGCGCCAGCAGTGAGTCAGAGCGGGAGAGGAATGAGCAGTTCTTC.

This clone is a singleton in its sample. CDR3 nucleotide sequence: TGTGCCAGCAGCTTAGATCAGGGCGGGGGGGCCACCACAGATACGCAGTATTTT. It translates to CASSLDQGGGATTDTQYF. The chain is built from TRBV11-2 and TRBJ2-3; 9 positions agree with TRBD2. Trimming removed 0 bases from V and 2 bases from J; junction bases left unmatched: 9. The CDR3 extends over 18 amino acids. In germline, CDR1 is SGHAT, CDR2 FQNNGV.

The chain carries TRBV18 and TRBJ1-6; D is perhaps TRBD1 (6 bases). CDR3 length: 15 residues. CDR1 KGHSH and CDR2 LQKENI come from the germline V gene. Trimming removed 3 bases from V and 6 bases from J, with 12 bases in between. The CDR3 here is CASSPMTDSNSPLHF. The CDR3 region has the DNA TGTGCCAGCTCACCTATGACGGACAGTAATTCACCCCTCCACTTT.

The chain joins TRBV25-1 to TRBJ1-1, with a weak D call TRBD1 (6 bases). From germline, CDR1 is MGHDK and CDR2 SYGVNS. The CDR3 spans 15 residues. V gave up 6 bases and J gave up 5 bases, with 19 bases separating them. This CDR3 is CASSPTTGLWTEAFF. For the CDR3, the DNA is TGTGCCAGCAGCCCTACCACAGGGTTATGGACTGAAGCTTTCTTT.